This T cell receptor (beta chain) was sequenced in a study of shared clonotypes between healthy human individuals. Note on this clone: Antigen: not known.

This CDR3 has 18 residues. CDR1 SGHKS and CDR2 YYEKEE come from the germline V gene (reference sequence). With V trimmed by 1 base and J by 2 bases, 10 bases remained unmatched. Broader study findings: Across subsets, estimated richness was generally greater for naive than for memory populations.

The table came from immunoSEQ multiplex PCR; TCRdb's copy has only in-frame clones and leaves some out. The sample comprises 1,500,000 or so clones, roughly 98.5% of which are singletons, and about 0.34% rests with the top ten. The origin of this receptor is a man aged 25-40 years in good health. Sequenced: naive CD4+ T cells sorted from blood. The sample's subset: CD45RA+ positively selected. V gene TRBV5-5 combines with J gene TRBJ1-5; TRBD1 matches at 9 bases. DNA for the CDR3: TGTGCCAGCAGCTTGTCCATGACAGGGGGTAAAGGCAATCAGCCCCAGCATTTT. This translates into CASSLSMTGGKGNQPQHF.